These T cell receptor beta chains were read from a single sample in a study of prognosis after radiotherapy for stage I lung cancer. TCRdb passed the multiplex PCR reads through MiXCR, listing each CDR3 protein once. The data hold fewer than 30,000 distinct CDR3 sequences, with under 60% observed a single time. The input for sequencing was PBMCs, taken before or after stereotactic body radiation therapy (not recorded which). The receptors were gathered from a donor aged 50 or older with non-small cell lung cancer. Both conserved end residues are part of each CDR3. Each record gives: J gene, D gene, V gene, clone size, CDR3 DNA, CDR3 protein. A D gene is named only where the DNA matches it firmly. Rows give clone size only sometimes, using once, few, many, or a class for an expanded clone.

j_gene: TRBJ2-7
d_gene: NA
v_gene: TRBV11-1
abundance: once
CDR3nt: TGTGCCAGCAGCTTCCGGTGTGGTGGCTCCTACGAGCAGTACTTC
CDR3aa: CASSFRCGGSYEQYF

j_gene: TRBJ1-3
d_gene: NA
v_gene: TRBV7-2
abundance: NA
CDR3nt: TGTGCCAGCATCCCTCCAGGGACTGGAAACACCATATATTTT
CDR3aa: CASIPPGTGNTIYF

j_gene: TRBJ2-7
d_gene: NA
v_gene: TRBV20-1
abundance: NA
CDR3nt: TGCAGTGAGGTCCAGGGAGGCTCCTACGAGCAGTACTTC
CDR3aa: CSEVQGGSYEQYF

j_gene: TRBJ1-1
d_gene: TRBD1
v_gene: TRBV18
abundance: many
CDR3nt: TGTGCCAGCTCACCGGGACAGGACACTGAAGCTTTCTTT
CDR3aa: CASSPGQDTEAFF

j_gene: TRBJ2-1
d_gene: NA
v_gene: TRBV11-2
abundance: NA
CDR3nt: TGTGCCAGTAGCTTAGGGTTGTTGGCAGTCCGTGATGAGCAGTTCTTC
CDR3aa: CASSLGLLAVRDEQFF

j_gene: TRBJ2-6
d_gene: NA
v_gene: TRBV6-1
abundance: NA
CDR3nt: TGTGCCAGCAAATGTCCTGGGGCCAACGTCCTGACTTTC
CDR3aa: CASKCPGANVLTF

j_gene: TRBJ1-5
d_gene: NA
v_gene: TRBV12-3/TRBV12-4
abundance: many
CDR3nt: TGTGCCAGCAGTTTGGGGAGTAGCAATCAGCCCCAGCATTTT
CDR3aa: CASSLGSSNQPQHF

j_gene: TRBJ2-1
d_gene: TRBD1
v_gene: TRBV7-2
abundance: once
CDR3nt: TGTGCCAGTATCTTGAGACAGGGAACCTACAATGAGCAGTTCTTC
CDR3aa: CASILRQGTYNEQFF

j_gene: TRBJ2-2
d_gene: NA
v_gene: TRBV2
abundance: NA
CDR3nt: TGTGCCAGCAAGAGGACTCCGAACACCGGGGAGCTGTTTTTT
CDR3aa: CASKRTPNTGELFF

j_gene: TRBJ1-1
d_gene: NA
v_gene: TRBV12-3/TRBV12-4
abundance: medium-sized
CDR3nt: TGTGCCAGCAGTGCCCAGGACAGGAACACTGAAGCTTTCTTT
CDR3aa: CASSAQDRNTEAFF

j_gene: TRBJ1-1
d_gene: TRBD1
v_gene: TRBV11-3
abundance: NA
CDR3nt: TGTGCCAGCACCAAAGGGACAGGGGTCATGAACACTGAAGCTTTCTTT
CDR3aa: CASTKGTGVMNTEAFF

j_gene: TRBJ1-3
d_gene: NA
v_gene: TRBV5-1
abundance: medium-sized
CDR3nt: TGCGCCAGCAGAATCAATCAGGGACCTGGAAACACCATATATTTT
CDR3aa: CASRINQGPGNTIYF

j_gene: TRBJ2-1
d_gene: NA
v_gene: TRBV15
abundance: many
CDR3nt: TGTGCCACCAGCAGAGACGTGGTGGGGAGGTTCTACAATGAGCAGTTCTTC
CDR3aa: CATSRDVVGRFYNEQFF

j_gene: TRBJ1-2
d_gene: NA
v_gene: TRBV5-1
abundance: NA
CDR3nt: TGCGCCAGCAGTCAAATGACTGTTAACTATGGCTACACCTTC
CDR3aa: CASSQMTVNYGYTF

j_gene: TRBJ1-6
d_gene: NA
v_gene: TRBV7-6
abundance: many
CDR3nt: TGTGCCAGCAGCTTAGACGGATATTCACCCCTCCACTTT
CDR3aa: CASSLDGYSPLHF

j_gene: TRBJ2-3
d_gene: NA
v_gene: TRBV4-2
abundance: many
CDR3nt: TGTGCCAGCAGCCCCGGGGCAGGGCACACAGATACGCAGTATTTT
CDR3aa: CASSPGAGHTDTQYF

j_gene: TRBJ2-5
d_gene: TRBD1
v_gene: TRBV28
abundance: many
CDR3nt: TGTGCCAGCAGTTCGACAGGGGTCTCAAAAAGGGAGACCCAGTACTTC
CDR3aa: CASSSTGVSKRETQYF

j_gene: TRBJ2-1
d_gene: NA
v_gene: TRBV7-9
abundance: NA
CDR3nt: TGTGCCAGCAGCTCTGTGGGTAGCGATGAGCAGTTCTTC
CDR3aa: CASSSVGSDEQFF

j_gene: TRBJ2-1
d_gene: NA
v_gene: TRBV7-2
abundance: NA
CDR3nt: TGTGCCAGCAGGACATCACAGGGCGCTGAGCAGTTCTTC
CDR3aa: CASRTSQGAEQFF

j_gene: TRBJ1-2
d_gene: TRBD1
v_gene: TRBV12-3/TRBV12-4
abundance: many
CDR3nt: TGTGCCAGCGGGTTGGGGGGAGGGGGCTCTGGCTACACCTTC
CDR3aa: CASGLGGGGSGYTF

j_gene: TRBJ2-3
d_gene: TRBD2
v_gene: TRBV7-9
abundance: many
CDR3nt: TGTGCCAGCAGCTCTCAGCGGGGTACCACAGATACGCAGTATTTT
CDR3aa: CASSSQRGTTDTQYF

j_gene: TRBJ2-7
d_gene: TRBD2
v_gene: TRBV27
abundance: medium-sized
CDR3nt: TGTGCCAGCAGTTACAGCGGGGGGGCCTACGAGCAGTACTTC
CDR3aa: CASSYSGGAYEQYF

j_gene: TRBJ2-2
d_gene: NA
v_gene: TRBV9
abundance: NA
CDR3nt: TGTGCCAGCAGCGCCATATCCGGGGAGCTGTTTTTT
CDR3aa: CASSAISGELFF

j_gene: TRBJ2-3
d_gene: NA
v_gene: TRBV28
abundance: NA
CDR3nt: TGTGCCAGTAGTGGGGTGATCTTGAACACAGATACGAAGTATTTT
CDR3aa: CASSGVILNTDTKYF

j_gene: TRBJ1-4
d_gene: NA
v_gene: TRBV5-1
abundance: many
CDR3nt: TGCGCCAGCAGCAAACGACAGATGCAAGCGACTAATGAAAAACTGTTTTTT
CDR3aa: CASSKRQMQATNEKLFF

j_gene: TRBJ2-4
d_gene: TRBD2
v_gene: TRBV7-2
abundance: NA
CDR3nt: TGTGCCAGCAGCTTCCGCGGGAGCTCGGACAAAAACATTCAGTACTTC
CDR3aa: CASSFRGSSDKNIQYF

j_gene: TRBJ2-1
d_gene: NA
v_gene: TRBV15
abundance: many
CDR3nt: TGTGCCACCAGCAGAGGACCCTCCGGGGAATGGCTGGGCAATGAGCAGTTCTTC
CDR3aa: CATSRGPSGEWLGNEQFF